The clone carrying this T cell receptor beta chain was picked up a small number of times. Its cognate antigen is unknown. Donors were all healthy Caucasians. Unique molecular identifiers were present on the cDNA, and a universal primer site came from template switching. From the 5' RACE reads, TCRdb called clonotypes with MiXCR, one entry per CDR3 protein. The data contain approximately 550,000 distinct CDR3 sequences, around 20% of them singletons. These data belong to a study of identical twins. Findings and limits, study-wide: Weaker excess sharing between twins was seen in beta out-of-frame sequences. Abundant beta clonotypes from cord blood had fewer insertions, unlike memory repertoires, which showed none.

The length of the CDR3 is 15 residues. Trimming left V 7 bases short and J 2 bases short, with 16 bases between. These data were also reused for a study on yellow fever vaccine responses in identical twins.

The chain combines TRBV12-3 or TRBV12-4 with TRBJ2-3; D tentatively fits TRBD1 or TRBD2 (5 bases each). The specimen sequenced was CD4+ T cells sorted from blood. This sequence originates from a woman younger than 35 in good health. CDR3 protein: CASTLSRGLTDTQYF. DNA for the CDR3: TGTGCCAGCACCTTGTCTCGGGGCCTCACAGATACGCAGTATTTT.